The entry below gives a single T cell receptor (beta chain) sequence along with its context. The entry originates in a study of blood T cell repertoires in COVID-19. Trimming removed 6 bases from V and 3 bases from J, with 24 bases in between. The CDR3 is 17 amino acids. Germline V gives CDR1 WNHNN, CDR2 SYGVQD (reference sequence). The protocol was immunoSEQ multiplex PCR, while the TCRdb copy is restricted to in-frame clones and leaves out a portion. The sample includes nearly 95,000 clones, about nine tenths of them seen just once. The clonotype was recovered from a woman older than 75 with acute or convalescent COVID-19. V is TRBV10-1 and J is TRBJ2-7, with TRBD1 as a possible D gene (6 bases). Input material: peripheral blood. The CDR3 DNA reads TGCGCCAGCAGCGGAACACCCAGGGGCAGGGCCAACTACGAGCAGTACTTC. It codes for CASSGTPRGRANYEQYF.